A selection of T cell receptor beta chains follows, all from one sample in a study of blood T cell repertoires in COVID-19. Clones were sequenced by immunoSEQ multiplex PCR, and TCRdb holds only the in-frame ones, with some missing. The data hold over 75,000 clones, with just under 80% observed a single time. Sequenced input: peripheral blood. These receptors all stem from a human donor in a cohort sampled during active COVID-19. Each CDR3 is given with its conserved first and last residue.

J gene: TRBJ2-2; V gene: TRBV4-2; CDR3 protein: CASSQDKRQKYTGELFF
J gene: TRBJ2-1; V gene: TRBV13; CDR3 protein: CASSSGVAVNEQFF
J gene: TRBJ2-1; V gene: TRBV5-1; CDR3 protein: CASSLAGGRQSSYNEQFF
J gene: TRBJ1-5; V gene: TRBV7-2; CDR3 protein: CASSLKTGTVLNQPQHF
J gene: TRBJ1-2; V gene: TRBV7-8; CDR3 protein: CASSLATGVDGYTF
J gene: TRBJ1-1; V gene: TRBV11-2; CDR3 protein: CASSYRTGANTEAFF
J gene: TRBJ1-2; V gene: TRBV28; CDR3 protein: CASSLQGRDGYTF
J gene: TRBJ2-1; V gene: TRBV5-1; CDR3 protein: CASSVDLTSGIPSYNEQFF
J gene: TRBJ2-3; V gene: TRBV2; CDR3 protein: CASSELNYGTDTQYF
J gene: TRBJ2-3; V gene: TRBV24-1; CDR3 protein: CATNSGYGSPDTQYF
J gene: TRBJ2-2; V gene: TRBV6-2/TRBV6-3; CDR3 protein: CASSFGLAEIGELFF
J gene: TRBJ1-2; V gene: TRBV19; CDR3 protein: CASSIGHPTGAASGYTF
J gene: TRBJ2-7; V gene: TRBV10-3; CDR3 protein: CAISEGQGERGYF
J gene: TRBJ1-1; V gene: TRBV6-5; CDR3 protein: CASSYGGNMNTEAFF
J gene: TRBJ2-1; V gene: TRBV7-8; CDR3 protein: CASSLIASPEQFF
J gene: TRBJ2-5; V gene: TRBV2; CDR3 protein: CASSHPGHEGETQYF